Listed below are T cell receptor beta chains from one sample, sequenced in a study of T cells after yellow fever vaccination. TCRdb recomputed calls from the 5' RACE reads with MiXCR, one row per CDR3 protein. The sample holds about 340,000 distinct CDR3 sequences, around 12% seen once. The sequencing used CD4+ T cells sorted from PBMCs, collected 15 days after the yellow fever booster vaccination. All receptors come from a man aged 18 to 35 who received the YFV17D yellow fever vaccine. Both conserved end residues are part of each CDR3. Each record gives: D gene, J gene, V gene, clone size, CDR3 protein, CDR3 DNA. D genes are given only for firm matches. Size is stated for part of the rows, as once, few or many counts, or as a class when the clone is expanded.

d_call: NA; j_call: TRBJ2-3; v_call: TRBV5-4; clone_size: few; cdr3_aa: CASSAGAASTDTQYF; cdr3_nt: TGTGCCAGCAGCGCCGGGGCAGCTAGCACAGATACGCAGTATTTT
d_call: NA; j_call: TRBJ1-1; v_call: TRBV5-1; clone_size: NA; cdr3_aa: CASMDSGNTEAFF; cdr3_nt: TGCGCCAGCATGGACTCGGGGAACACTGAAGCTTTCTTT
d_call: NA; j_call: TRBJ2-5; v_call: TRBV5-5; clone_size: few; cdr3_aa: CASSPTRYQETQYF; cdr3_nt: TGTGCCAGCAGCCCGACCCGATACCAAGAGACCCAGTACTTC
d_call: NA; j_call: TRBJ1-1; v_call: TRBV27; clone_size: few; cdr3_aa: CASSWINRPEAFF; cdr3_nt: TGTGCCAGCAGTTGGATTAACCGCCCTGAAGCTTTCTTT
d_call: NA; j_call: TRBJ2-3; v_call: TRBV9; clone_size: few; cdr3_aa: CASSVTGALDTQYF; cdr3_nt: TGTGCCAGCAGCGTTACGGGGGCCCTGGATACGCAGTATTTT
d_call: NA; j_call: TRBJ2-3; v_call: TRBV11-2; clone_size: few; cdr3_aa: CASRALSTDTQYF; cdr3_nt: TGTGCCAGCAGAGCGCTTAGCACAGATACGCAGTATTTT
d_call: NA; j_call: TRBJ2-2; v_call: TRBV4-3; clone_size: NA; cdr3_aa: CASSPPTVGGELFF; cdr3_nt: TGCGCCAGCAGCCCTCCGACGGTCGGGGGGGAGCTGTTTTTT
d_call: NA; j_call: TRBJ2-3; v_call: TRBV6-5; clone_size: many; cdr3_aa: CASSYRGGSDTQYF; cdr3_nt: TGTGCCAGCAGTTACAGGGGGGGCTCCGATACGCAGTATTTT
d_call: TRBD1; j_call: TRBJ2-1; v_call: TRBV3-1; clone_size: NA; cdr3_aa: CASSQLTGGNEQFF; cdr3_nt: TGTGCCAGCAGCCAACTTACAGGGGGCAATGAGCAGTTCTTC
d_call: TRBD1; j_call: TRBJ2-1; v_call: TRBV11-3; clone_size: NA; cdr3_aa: CASSQVDRGNEQFF; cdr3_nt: TGTGCCAGCAGCCAGGTCGACAGGGGCAATGAGCAGTTCTTC
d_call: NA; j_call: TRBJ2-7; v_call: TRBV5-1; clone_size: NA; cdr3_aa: CASSSTTGPTYEQYF; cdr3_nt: TGCGCCAGCAGCTCGACGACAGGCCCTACGTACGAGCAGTACTTC
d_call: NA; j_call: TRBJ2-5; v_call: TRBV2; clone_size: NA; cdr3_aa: CASSTETQYF; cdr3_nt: TGTGCCAGCAGTACGGAGACCCAGTACTTC
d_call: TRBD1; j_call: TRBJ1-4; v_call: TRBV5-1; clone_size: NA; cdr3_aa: CASTDRGSDEKLFF; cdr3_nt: TGCGCCAGCACCGACAGGGGATCGGATGAAAAACTGTTTTTT
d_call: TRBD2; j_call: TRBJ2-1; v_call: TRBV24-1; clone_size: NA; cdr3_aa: CATSDPFLAGAYNEQFF; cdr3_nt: TGTGCCACCAGTGATCCCTTTCTAGCGGGGGCCTACAATGAGCAGTTCTTC
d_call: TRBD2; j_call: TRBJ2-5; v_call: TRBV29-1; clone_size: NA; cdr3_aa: CSGERGGLETQYF; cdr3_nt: TGCAGCGGGGAGCGGGGGGGCCTGGAGACCCAGTACTTC
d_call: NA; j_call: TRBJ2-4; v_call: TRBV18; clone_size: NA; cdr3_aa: CASSPPQPLLAKNIQYF; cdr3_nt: TGTGCCAGCTCACCACCGCAGCCCTTGCTAGCCAAAAACATTCAGTACTTC
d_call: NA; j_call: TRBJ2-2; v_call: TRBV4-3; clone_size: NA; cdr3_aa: CASSQDGRNTGELFF; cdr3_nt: TGCGCCAGCAGCCAAGATGGAAGGAACACCGGGGAGCTGTTTTTT
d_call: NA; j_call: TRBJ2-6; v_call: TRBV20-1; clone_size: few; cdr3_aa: CSAGIPGANVLTF; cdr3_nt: TGCAGTGCGGGGATCCCTGGGGCCAACGTCCTGACTTTC
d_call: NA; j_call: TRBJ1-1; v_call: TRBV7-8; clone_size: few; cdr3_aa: CASSSAGRGRLNTEAFF; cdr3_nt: TGTGCCAGCAGCTCAGCAGGCAGGGGACGGTTAAACACTGAAGCTTTCTTT
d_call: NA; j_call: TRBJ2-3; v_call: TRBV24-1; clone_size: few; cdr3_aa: CATSDPDVTDTQYF; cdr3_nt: TGTGCCACCAGTGACCCGGACGTAACAGATACGCAGTATTTT
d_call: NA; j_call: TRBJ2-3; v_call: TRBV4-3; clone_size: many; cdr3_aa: CASSQVLSSTDTQYF; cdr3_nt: TGCGCCAGCAGCCAGGTCCTGTCCTCGACAGATACGCAGTATTTT
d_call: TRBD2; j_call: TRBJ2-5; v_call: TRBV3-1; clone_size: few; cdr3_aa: CASSQEGLAQETQYF; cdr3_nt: TGTGCCAGCAGCCAAGAGGGACTAGCTCAAGAGACCCAGTACTTC
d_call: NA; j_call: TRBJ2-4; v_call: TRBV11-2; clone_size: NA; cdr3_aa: CASSLVPTGGNIQYF; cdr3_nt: TGTGCCAGCAGCTTAGTTCCGACAGGAGGGAACATTCAGTACTTC
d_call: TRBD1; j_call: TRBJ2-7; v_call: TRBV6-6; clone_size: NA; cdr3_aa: CASQPGTALYEQYF; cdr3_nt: TGTGCCAGCCAGCCCGGGACAGCTCTCTACGAGCAGTACTTC
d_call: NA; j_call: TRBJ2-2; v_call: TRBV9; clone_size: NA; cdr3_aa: CASSVSGVGGELFF; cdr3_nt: TGTGCCAGCAGCGTTTCAGGGGTAGGCGGGGAGCTGTTTTTT
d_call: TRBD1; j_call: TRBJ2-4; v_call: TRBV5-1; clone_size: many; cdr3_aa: CASSPTGTALNIQYF; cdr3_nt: TGCGCCAGCAGCCCGACCGGGACAGCACTAAACATTCAGTACTTC
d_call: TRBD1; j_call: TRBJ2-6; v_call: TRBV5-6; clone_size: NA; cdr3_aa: CASSFQGAPNVLTF; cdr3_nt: TGTGCCAGCAGCTTTCAGGGGGCACCCAACGTCCTGACTTTC
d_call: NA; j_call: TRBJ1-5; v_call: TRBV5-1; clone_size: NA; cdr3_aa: CASSLEGPNQPQHF; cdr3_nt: TGCGCCAGCAGCTTGGAGGGGCCCAATCAGCCCCAGCATTTT
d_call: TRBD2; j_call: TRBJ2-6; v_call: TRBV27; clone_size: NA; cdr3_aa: CASSFWGGLSGANVLTF; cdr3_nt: TGTGCCAGCAGTTTTTGGGGGGGACTCTCTGGGGCCAACGTCCTGACTTTC
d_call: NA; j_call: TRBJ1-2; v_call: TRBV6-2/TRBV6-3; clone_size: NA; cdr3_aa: CASSSLQDSYGYTF; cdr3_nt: TGTGCCAGCAGTTCACTACAGGACAGCTATGGCTACACCTTC
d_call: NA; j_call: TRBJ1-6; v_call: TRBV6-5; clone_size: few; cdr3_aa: CASSYASYNSPLHF; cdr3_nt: TGTGCCAGCAGTTACGCGAGCTATAATTCACCCCTCCACTTT
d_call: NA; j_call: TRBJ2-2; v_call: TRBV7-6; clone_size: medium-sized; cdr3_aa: CASSLVRGVTGELFF; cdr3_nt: TGTGCCAGCAGCTTAGTGAGGGGCGTCACCGGGGAGCTGTTTTTT
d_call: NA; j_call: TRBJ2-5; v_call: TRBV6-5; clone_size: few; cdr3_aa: CASHPRGGIGETQYF; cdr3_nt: TGTGCCAGCCACCCAAGGGGGGGGATCGGAGAGACCCAGTACTTC
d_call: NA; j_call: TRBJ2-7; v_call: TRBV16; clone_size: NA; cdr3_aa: CASSSSQGSYEQYF; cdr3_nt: TGTGCCAGCAGCAGCTCTCAGGGCTCCTACGAGCAGTACTTC
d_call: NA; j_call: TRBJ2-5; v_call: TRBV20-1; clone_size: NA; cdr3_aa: CSARDSRVASVETQYF; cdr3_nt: TGCAGTGCTAGAGATTCCAGAGTAGCAAGTGTGGAGACCCAGTACTTC
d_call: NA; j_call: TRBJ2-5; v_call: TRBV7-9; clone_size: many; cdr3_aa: CASSFQGGEETQYF; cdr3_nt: TGTGCCAGCAGCTTCCAGGGGGGGGAAGAGACCCAGTACTTC
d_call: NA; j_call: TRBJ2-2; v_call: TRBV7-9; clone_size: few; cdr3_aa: CASSLRRTGELFF; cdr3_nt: TGTGCCAGCAGCTTAAGGCGTACCGGGGAGCTGTTTTTT
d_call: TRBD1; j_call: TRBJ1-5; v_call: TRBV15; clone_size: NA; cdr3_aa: CATGPGQWTQPQHF; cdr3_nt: TGTGCCACCGGGCCGGGACAGTGGACTCAGCCCCAGCATTTT
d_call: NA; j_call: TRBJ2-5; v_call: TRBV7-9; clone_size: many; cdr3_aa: CASSFRGGGETQYF; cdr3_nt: TGTGCCAGCAGCTTCCGAGGAGGGGGCGAGACCCAGTACTTC
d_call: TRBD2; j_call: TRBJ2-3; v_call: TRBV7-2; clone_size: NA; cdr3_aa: CASSGPSGGTTDTQYF; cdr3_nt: TGTGCCAGCAGCGGACCTAGCGGGGGGACCACAGATACGCAGTATTTT
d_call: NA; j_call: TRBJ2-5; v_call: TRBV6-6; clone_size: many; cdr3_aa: CASMVEGGVATQYF; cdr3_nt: TGTGCCAGCATGGTTGAGGGGGGGGTGGCGACCCAGTACTTC
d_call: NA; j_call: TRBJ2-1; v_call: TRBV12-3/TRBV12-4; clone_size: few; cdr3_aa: CASSYGLAREQFF; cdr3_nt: TGTGCCAGCAGTTACGGTCTAGCGCGGGAGCAGTTCTTC
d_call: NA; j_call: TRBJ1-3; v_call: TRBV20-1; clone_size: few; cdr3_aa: CSARVSGNTIYF; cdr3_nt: TGCAGTGCTAGGGTCTCTGGAAACACCATATATTTT
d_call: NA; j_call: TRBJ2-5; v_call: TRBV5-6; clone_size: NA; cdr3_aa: CASSLDEEETQYF; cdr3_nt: TGTGCCAGCAGCTTGGATGAGGAAGAGACCCAGTACTTC
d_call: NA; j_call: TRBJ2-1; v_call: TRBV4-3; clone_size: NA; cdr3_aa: CASSQGLPSYNEQFF; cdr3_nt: TGCGCCAGCAGCCAAGGTCTTCCGAGCTACAATGAGCAGTTCTTC
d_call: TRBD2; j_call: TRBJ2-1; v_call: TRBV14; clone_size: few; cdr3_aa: CASSQLGRGDDEQFF; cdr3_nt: TGTGCCAGCAGCCAATTGGGGCGGGGGGACGATGAGCAGTTCTTC
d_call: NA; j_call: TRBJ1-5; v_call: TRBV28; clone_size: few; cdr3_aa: CASSSRGDGPQHF; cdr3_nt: TGTGCCAGCAGTTCCCGGGGCGATGGACCCCAGCATTTT
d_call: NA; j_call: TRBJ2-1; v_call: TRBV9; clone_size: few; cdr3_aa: CASSSSLGGNEQFF; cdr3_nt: TGTGCCAGCAGCTCCAGCCTAGGGGGCAATGAGCAGTTCTTC
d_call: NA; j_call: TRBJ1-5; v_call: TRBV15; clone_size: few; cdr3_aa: CATSRGAVGNQPQHF; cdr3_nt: TGTGCCACCAGCAGGGGGGCAGTGGGCAATCAGCCCCAGCATTTT
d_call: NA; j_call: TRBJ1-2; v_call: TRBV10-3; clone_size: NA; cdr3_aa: CAIRNRRGSGGYTF; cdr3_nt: TGTGCCATCAGGAACAGGAGGGGTAGCGGAGGCTACACCTTC
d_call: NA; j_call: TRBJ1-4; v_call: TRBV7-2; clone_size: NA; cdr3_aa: CASSSRIEKLFF; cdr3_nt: TGTGCCAGCAGCTCCCGGATTGAAAAACTGTTTTTT
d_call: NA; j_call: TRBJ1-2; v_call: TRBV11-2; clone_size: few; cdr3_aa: CASRTGGYGYTF; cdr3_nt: TGTGCCAGCAGGACGGGGGGCTATGGCTACACCTTC
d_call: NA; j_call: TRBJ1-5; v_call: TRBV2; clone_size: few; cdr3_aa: CASSESSGGQPQHF; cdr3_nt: TGTGCCAGCAGTGAGTCCTCGGGGGGCCAGCCCCAGCATTTT
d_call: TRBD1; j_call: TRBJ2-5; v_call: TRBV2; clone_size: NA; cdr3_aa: CASGLQGQETQYF; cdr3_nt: TGTGCCAGCGGCTTACAGGGACAGGAGACCCAGTACTTC
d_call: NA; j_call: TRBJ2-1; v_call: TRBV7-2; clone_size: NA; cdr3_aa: CASSPAIVGQFF; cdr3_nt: TGTGCCAGCAGCCCCGCGATCGTAGGGCAGTTCTTC
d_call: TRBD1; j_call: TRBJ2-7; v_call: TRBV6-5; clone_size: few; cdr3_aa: CATTGQGSYEQYF; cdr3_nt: TGTGCCACCACGGGACAGGGTTCCTACGAGCAGTACTTC
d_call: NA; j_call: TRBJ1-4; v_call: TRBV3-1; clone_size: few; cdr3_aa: CASSRNPTNEKLFF; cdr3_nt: TGTGCCAGCAGCCGGAACCCAACTAATGAAAAACTGTTTTTT
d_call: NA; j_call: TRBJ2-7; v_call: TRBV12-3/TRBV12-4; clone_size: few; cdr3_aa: CASSRQAASSYEQYF; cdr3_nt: TGTGCCAGCAGTCGACAGGCCGCGAGCTCCTACGAGCAGTACTTC
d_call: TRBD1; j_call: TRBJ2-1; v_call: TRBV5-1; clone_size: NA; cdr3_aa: CASSTTGGRNEQFF; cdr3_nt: TGCGCCAGCAGTACAACAGGGGGCCGGAATGAGCAGTTCTTC